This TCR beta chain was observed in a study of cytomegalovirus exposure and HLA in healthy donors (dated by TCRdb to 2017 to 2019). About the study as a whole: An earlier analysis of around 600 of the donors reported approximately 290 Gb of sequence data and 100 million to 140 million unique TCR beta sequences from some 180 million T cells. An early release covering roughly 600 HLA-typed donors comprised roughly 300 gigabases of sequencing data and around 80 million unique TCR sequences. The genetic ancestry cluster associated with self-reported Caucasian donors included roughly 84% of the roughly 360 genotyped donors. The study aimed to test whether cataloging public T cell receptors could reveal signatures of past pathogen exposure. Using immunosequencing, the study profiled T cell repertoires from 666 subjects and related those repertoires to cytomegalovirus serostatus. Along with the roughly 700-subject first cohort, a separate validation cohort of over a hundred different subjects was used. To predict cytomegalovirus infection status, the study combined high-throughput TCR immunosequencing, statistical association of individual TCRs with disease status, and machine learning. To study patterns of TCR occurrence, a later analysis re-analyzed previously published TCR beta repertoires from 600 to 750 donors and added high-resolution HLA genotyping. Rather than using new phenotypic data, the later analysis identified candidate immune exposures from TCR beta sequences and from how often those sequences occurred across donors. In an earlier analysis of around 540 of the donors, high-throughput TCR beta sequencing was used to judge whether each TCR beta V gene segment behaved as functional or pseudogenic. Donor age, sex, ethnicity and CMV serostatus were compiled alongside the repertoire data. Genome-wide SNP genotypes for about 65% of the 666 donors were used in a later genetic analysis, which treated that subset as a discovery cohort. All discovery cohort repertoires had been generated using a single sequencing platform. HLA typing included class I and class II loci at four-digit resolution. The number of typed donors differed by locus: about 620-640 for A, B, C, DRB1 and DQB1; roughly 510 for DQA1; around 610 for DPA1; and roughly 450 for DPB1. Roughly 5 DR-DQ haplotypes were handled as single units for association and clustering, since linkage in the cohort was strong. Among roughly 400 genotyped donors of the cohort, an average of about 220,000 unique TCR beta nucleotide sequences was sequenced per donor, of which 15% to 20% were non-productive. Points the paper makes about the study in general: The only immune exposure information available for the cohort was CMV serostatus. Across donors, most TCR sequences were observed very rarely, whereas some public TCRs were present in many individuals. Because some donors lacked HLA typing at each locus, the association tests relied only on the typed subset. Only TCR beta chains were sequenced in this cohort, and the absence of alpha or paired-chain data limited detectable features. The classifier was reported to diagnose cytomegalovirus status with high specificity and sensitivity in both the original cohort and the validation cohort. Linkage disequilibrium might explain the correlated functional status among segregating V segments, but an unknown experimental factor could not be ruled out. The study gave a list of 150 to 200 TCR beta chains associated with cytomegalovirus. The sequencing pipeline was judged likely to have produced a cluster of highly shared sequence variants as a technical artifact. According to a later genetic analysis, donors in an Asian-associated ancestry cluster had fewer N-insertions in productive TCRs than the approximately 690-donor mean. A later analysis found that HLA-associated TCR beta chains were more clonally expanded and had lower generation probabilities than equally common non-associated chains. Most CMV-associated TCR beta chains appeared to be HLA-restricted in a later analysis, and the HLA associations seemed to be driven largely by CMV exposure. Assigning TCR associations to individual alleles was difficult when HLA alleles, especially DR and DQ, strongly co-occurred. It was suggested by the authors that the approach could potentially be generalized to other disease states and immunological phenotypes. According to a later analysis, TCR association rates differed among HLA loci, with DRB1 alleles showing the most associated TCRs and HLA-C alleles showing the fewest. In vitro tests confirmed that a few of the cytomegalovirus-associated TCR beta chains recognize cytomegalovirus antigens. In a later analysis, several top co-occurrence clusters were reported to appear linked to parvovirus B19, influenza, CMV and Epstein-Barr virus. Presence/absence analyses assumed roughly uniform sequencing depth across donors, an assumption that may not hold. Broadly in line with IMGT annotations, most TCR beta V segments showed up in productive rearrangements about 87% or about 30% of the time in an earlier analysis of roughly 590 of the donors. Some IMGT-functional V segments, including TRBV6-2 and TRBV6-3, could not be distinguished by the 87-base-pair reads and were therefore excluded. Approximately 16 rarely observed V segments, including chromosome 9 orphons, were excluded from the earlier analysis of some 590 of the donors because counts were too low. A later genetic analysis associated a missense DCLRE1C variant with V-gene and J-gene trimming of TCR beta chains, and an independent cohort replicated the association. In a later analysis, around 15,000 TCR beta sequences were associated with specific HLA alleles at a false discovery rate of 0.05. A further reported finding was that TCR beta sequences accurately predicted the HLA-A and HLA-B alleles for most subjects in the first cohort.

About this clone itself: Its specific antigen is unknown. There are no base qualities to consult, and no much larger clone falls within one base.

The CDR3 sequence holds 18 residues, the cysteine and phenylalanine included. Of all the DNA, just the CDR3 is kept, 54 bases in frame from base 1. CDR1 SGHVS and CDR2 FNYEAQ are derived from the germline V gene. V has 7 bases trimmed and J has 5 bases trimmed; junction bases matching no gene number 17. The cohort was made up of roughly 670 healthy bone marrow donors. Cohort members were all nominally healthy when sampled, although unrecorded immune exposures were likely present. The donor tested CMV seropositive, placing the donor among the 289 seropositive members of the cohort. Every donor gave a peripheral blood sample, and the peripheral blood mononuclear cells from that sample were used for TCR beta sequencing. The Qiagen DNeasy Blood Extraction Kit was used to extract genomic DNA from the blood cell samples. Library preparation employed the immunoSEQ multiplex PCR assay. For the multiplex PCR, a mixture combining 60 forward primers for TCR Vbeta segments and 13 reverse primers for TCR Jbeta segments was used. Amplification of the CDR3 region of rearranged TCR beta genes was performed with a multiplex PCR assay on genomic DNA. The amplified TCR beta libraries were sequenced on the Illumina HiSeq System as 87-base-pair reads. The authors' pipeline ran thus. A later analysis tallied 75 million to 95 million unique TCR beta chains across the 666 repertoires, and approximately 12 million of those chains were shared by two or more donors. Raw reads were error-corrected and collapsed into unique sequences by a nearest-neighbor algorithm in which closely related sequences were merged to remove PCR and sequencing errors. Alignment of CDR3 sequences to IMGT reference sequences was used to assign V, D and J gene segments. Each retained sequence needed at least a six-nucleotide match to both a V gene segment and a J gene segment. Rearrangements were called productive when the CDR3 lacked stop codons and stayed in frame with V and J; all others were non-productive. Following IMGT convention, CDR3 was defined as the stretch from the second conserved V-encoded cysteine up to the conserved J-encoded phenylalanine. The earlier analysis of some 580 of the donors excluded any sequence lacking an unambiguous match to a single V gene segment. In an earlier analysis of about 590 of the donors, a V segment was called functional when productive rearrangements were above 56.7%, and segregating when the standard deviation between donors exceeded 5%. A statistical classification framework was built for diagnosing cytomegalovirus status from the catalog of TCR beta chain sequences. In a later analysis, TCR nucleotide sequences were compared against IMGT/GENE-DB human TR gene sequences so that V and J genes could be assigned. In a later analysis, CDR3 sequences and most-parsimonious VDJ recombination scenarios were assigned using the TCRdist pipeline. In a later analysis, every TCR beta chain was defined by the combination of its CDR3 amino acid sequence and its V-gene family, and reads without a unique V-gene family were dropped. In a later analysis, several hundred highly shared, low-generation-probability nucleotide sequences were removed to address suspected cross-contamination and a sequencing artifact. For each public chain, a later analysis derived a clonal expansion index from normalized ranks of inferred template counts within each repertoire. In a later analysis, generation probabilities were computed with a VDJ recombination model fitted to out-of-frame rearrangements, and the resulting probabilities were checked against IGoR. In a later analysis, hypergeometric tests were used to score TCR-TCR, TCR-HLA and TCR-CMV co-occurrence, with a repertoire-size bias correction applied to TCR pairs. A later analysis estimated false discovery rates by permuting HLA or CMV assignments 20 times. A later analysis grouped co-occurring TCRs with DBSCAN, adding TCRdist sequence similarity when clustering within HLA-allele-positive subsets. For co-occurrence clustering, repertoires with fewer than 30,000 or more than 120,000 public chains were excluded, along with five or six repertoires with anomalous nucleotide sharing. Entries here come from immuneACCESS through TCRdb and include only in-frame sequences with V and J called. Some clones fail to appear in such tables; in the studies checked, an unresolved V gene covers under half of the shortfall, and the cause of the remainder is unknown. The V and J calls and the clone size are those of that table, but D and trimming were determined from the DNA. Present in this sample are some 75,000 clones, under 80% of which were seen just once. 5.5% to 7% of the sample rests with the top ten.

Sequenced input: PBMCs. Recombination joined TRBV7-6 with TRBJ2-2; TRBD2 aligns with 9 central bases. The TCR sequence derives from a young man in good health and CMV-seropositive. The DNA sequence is TGTGCCAGCACCATCCTCTCGTCGCCTAGCGGGGATACCGGGGAGCTGTTTTTT. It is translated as CASTILSSPSGDTGELFF.